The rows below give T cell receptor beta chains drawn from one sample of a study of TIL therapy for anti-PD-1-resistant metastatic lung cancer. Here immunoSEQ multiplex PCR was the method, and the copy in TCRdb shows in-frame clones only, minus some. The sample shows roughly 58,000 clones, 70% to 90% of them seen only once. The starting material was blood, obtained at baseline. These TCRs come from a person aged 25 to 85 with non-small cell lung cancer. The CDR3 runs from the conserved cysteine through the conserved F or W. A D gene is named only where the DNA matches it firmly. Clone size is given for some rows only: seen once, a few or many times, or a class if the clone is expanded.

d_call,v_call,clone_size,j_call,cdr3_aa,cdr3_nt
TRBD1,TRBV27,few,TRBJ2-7,CASRGTGVLRAYEQYF,TGTGCCAGCAGGGGGACAGGGGTGCTGAGGGCCTACGAGCAGTACTTC
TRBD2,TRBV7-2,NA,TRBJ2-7,CASSLAPGGGSSYEQYF,TGTGCCAGCAGCTTAGCCCCGGGCGGGGGGAGCTCCTACGAGCAGTACTTC
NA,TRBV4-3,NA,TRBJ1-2,CASSQDLGTGIKYGYTF,TGCGCCAGCAGCCAAGATCTCGGTACGGGCATTAAATATGGCTACACCTTC
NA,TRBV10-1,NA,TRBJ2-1,CASSPSGALSYNEQFF,TGCGCCAGCAGCCCTTCAGGAGCCCTCTCCTACAATGAGCAGTTCTTC
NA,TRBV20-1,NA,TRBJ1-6,CSASRGNSPLHF,TGCAGTGCTAGTAGGGGGAACTCACCCCTCCACTTT
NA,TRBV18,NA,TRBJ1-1,CASSLAQRNTEAFF,TGTGCCAGCTCACTCGCTCAGCGGAACACTGAAGCTTTCTTT
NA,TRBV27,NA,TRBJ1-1,CASNKHPAESTEAFF,TGTGCCAGCAATAAACATCCGGCGGAGAGCACTGAAGCTTTCTTT
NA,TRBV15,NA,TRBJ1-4,CATSRDSGRNEKLFF,TGTGCCACCAGCAGGGATAGCGGGAGAAATGAAAAACTGTTTTTT
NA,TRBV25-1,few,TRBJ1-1,CASSEYLNTEAFF,TGTGCCAGCAGTGAATATCTGAACACTGAAGCTTTCTTT
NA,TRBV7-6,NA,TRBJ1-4,CASSLGERREEKLFF,TGTGCCAGCAGCTTAGGTGAGCGGCGGGAGGAAAAACTGTTTTTT
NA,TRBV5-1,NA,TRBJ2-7,CASSLISGALDEQYF,TGCGCCAGCAGTTTGATATCAGGGGCGCTTGACGAGCAGTACTTC
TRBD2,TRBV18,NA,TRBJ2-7,CASSPWEGIPYEQYF,TGTGCCAGCTCACCCTGGGAGGGAATACCCTACGAGCAGTACTTC
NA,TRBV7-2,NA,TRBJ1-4,CASSLRRRATNEKLFF,TGTGCCAGCAGCTTAAGGAGACGGGCAACTAATGAAAAACTGTTTTTT
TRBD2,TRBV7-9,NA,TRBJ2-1,CASSFSGSSSYNEQFF,TGTGCCAGCAGCTTTAGCGGGAGCAGCTCCTACAATGAGCAGTTCTTC
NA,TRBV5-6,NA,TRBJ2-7,CASSATRGRGAYEQYF,TGTGCCAGCAGCGCAACCAGGGGCAGGGGCGCCTACGAGCAGTACTTC
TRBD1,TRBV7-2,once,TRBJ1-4,CASSLGDRVEEKLFF,TGTGCCAGCAGCTTAGGGGACAGGGTGGAGGAAAAACTGTTTTTT
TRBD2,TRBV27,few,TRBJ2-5,CASSPLAGGFQETQYF,TGTGCCAGCAGTCCTTTAGCGGGGGGCTTCCAAGAGACCCAGTACTTC
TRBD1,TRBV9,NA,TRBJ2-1,CASSARDSRLIFSYNEQFF,TGTGCCAGCAGCGCTAGGGACAGCCGCCTCATCTTCTCCTACAATGAGCAGTTCTTC
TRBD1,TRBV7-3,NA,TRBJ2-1,CASSRTGGSYNEQFF,TGTGCCAGCAGCCGTACAGGGGGGTCCTACAATGAGCAGTTCTTC
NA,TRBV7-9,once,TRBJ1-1,CASSLAGQNTEAFF,TGTGCCAGCAGCTTAGCGGGTCAGAACACTGAAGCTTTCTTT
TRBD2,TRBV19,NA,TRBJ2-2,CASSQALAGNTGELFF,TGTGCCAGTAGCCAGGCCCTAGCGGGCAACACCGGGGAGCTGTTTTTT
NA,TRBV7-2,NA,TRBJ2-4,CASSLAKNIQYF,TGTGCCAGCAGCTTAGCCAAAAACATTCAGTACTTC
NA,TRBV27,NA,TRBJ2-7,CASSPQESYEQYF,TGTGCCAGCAGTCCTCAAGAATCCTACGAGCAGTACTTC
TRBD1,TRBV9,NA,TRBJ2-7,CASSPGTGLSYEQYF,TGTGCCAGCAGCCCCGGGACAGGTCTCTCCTACGAGCAGTACTTC
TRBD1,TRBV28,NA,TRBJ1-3,CASSSPQGAFGNTIYF,TGTGCCAGCAGTTCCCCACAGGGGGCTTTCGGAAACACCATATATTTT
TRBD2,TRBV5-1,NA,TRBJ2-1,CASSLSGRAKDEQFF,TGCGCCAGCAGCTTAAGCGGGAGGGCCAAGGATGAGCAGTTCTTC
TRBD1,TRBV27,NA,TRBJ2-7,CASSLSSGGTYEQYF,TGTGCCAGCAGTTTATCGTCAGGGGGCACCTACGAGCAGTACTTC
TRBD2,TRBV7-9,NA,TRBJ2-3,CASSPKGGRGLDTQYF,TGTGCCAGCAGCCCCAAGGGCGGGAGGGGGCTAGATACGCAGTATTTT
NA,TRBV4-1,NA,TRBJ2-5,CASSQNRDFKETQYF,TGCGCCAGCAGCCAAAACCGGGACTTTAAAGAGACCCAGTACTTC
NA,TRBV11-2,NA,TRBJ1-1,CASSPLVGRPEAFF,TGTGCCAGCAGCCCCCTTGTGGGGCGCCCTGAAGCTTTCTTT
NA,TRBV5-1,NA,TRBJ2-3,CASSLGTGRTTDTQYF,TGCGCCAGCAGCCTTGGGACGGGACGGACCACAGATACGCAGTATTTT
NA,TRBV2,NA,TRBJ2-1,CASSRSSYNEQFF,TGTGCCAGCAGTCGGAGCTCCTACAATGAGCAGTTCTTC
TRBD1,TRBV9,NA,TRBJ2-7,CASGTGSYEQYF,TGTGCCAGCGGGACAGGGTCCTACGAGCAGTACTTC
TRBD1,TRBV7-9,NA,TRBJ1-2,CASSLTGGYGYTF,TGTGCCAGCAGCTTAACAGGGGGCTATGGCTACACCTTC
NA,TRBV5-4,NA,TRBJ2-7,CASSQWTKPSYEQYF,TGTGCCAGCAGCCAATGGACGAAACCCTCCTACGAGCAGTACTTC
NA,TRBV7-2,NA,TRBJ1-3,CASSLGRGTGNTIYF,TGTGCCAGCAGCTTAGGCCGGGGAACTGGAAACACCATATATTTT
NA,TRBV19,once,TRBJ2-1,CASSIGGITYNEQFF,TGTGCCAGTAGTATCGGGGGCATAACCTACAATGAGCAGTTCTTC
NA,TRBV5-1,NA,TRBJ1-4,CASSLESVFNEKLFF,TGCGCCAGCAGCTTGGAGTCGGTTTTTAATGAAAAACTGTTTTTT
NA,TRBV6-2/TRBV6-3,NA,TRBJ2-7,CASSLLGGLGISYEQYF,TGTGCCAGCAGTCTTCTTGGGGGGCTCGGGATTTCCTACGAGCAGTACTTC
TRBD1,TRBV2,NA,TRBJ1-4,CASSGTVNEKLFF,TGTGCCAGCAGCGGGACAGTTAATGAAAAACTGTTTTTT
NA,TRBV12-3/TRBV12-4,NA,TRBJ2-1,CASRATAYNEQFF,TGTGCCAGCAGGGCGACAGCCTACAATGAGCAGTTCTTC
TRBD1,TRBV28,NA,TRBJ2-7,CASSYGQGYSYEQYF,TGTGCCAGCAGTTACGGACAGGGATACTCCTACGAGCAGTACTTC
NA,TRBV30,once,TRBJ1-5,CAWSEGPPGPQHF,TGTGCCTGGAGTGAAGGACCCCCTGGGCCCCAGCATTTT
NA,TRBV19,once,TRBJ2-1,CASSIGGGPYNEQFF,TGTGCCAGTAGTATTGGAGGGGGACCTTACAATGAGCAGTTCTTC
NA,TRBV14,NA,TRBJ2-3,CASSPGVTQYF,TGTGCCAGCAGCCCGGGGGTGACGCAGTATTTT
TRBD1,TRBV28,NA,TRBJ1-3,CASSPLTGHNPTWSSGNTIYF,TGTGCCAGCAGTCCCCTGACAGGGCATAACCCGACTTGGAGCTCTGGAAACACCATATATTTT
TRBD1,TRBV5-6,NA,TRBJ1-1,CASSGGTGAWTEAFF,TGTGCCAGCAGCGGGGGTACAGGGGCATGGACTGAAGCTTTCTTT